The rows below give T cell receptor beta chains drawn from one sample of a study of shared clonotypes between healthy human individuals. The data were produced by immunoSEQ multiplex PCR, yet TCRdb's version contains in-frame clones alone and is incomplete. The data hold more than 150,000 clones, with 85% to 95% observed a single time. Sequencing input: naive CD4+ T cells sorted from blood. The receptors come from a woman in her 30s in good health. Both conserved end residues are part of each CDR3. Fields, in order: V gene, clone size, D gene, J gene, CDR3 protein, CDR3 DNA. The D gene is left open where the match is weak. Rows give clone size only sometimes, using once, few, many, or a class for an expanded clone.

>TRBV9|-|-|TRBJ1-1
CASSVGSGVDEAFF
TGTGCCAGCAGCGTAGGATCGGGGGTGGATGAAGCTTTCTTT
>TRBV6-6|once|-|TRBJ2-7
CASSYSRGYEQYF
TGTGCCAGCAGTTACTCGAGGGGCTACGAGCAGTACTTC
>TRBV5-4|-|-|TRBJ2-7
CASSLAWAGSSYEQYF
TGTGCCAGCAGCTTGGCCTGGGCAGGGAGCTCCTACGAGCAGTACTTC
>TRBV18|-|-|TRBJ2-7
CASSPMQEYSYEQYF
TGTGCCAGCTCACCTATGCAAGAATACTCCTACGAGCAGTACTTC
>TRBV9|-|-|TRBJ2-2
CASSVWSVGQYTGELFF
TGTGCCAGCAGCGTATGGTCCGTGGGGCAGTACACCGGGGAGCTGTTTTTT
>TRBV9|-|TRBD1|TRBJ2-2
CASSPQGAGELFF
TGTGCCAGCAGCCCACAGGGGGCCGGGGAGCTGTTTTTT
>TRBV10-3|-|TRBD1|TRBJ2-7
CAISGGTGIYEQYF
TGTGCCATCAGTGGGGGGACAGGGATCTACGAGCAGTACTTC
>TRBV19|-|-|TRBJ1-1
CASSIGGVLNTEAFF
TGTGCCAGTAGTATAGGCGGGGTTCTGAACACTGAAGCTTTCTTT
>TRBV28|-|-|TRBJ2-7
CASSSQVPYEQYF
TGTGCCAGCAGTTCCCAAGTTCCCTACGAGCAGTACTTC
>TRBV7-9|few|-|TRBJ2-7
CASAASDNEQYF
TGTGCCAGCGCCGCTTCAGACAACGAGCAGTACTTC
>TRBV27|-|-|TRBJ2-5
CASGIYSGETQYF
TGTGCCAGCGGAATCTACAGTGGTGAGACCCAGTACTTC
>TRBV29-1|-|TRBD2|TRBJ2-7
CSVESGAGYEQYF
TGCAGCGTTGAAAGTGGAGCGGGGTACGAGCAGTACTTC
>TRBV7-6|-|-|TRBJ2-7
CASSLAGQYYEQYF
TGTGCCAGCAGCTTAGCGGGCCAATACTACGAGCAGTACTTC
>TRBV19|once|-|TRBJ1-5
CASSIYPGPGDGSNQPQHF
TGTGCCAGTAGTATTTACCCCGGACCGGGCGATGGAAGCAATCAGCCCCAGCATTTT